This T cell receptor (beta chain) emerged from a study of T cell repertoires in cytomegalovirus infection. Overall study context: Well-studied HLA-B-restricted CMV epitopes were used in the study alongside recently identified HLA-C-restricted ones. Matching HLA type and CMV infection were both indicated by public TCR beta signatures.

Comment on this clonotype: The antigen is not known.

V gave up 3 bases and J gave up 6 bases, with 16 bases separating them. Looked up from germline, CDR1 is SGHNT and CDR2 is YYREEE (reference sequence). This CDR3 region has 15 residues. TCRdb processed the reads anew with MiXCR; each CDR3 protein has one entry. Counted here are about 100,000 distinct CDR3 sequences, 25% to 30% occurring once; the ten biggest clones make up 71%. Findings and limits, study-wide: In two of eight donors, the top clonotype was HLA-C-restricted CMV-specific. People with CMV and the relevant HLA were identified by cumulative public TCR beta family frequency.

This clonotype originated in a human donor in good health (CMV status not recorded). Some clones in this sample may be carry-over from other donors' samples. V usage is TRBV5-4 and J usage is TRBJ2-1, with TRBD1 as a possible D gene (7 bases). The source was CD8+ T cells from cultured PBMCs, collected from culture after CMV antigen stimulation. CDR3 in DNA: TGTGCCAGCAGCTCCGAGGAGGGGGCCGGCAATGAGCAGTTCTTC. It encodes CASSSEEGAGNEQFF. The full variable domain, in which reference TRBV5-4 and TRBJ2-1 provide the parts outside the CDR3, is ETGVTQSPTHLIKTRGQQVTLRCSSQSGHNTVSWYQQALGQGPQFIFQYYREEENGRGNFPPRFSGLQFPNYSSELNVNALELDDSALYLCASSSEEGAGNEQFFGPGTRLTVL.